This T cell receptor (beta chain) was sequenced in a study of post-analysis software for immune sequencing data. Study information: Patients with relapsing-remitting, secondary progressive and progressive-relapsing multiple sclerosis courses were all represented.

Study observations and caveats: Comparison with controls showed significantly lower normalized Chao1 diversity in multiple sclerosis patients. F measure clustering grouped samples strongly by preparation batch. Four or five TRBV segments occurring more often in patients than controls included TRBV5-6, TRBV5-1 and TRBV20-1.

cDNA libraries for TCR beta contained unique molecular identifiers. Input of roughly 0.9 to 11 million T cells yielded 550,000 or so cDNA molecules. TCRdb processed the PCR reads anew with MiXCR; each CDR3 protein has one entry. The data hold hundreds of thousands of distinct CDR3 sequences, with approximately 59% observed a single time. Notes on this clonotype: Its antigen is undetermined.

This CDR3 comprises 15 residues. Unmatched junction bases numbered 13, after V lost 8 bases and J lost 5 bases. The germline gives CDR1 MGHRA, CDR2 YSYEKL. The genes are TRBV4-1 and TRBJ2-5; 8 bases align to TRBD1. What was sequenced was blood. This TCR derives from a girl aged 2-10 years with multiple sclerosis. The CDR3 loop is CASGTTGAVGETQYF. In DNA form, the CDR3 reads TGCGCCAGCGGCACGACAGGGGCCGTCGGGGAGACCCAGTACTTC.